This entry lists 21 T cell receptor beta chains sequenced from one sample in a study of glioma-infiltrating T cells (dated by TCRdb to about 2016). Data came from an Illumina MiSeq. The iRepertoire nested amplicon-rescue multiplex PCR (arm-PCR) platform was used to amplify TCR alpha and beta CDR3 regions from RNA. Clones were called with MiXCR by TCRdb after fastp trimmed the public reads at Q25, and only in-frame beta chains were retained. Each record represents a unique CDR3 protein, reported with the most common genes and DNA among its rows. For this sample the table gives fewer than 200,000 distinct CDR3 sequences, of which around 42% were detected only once. The biggest ten clones account for roughly 5.2% of the sample. Sequenced input: glioma tissue, nonneoplastic brain tissue, or PBMCs (not recorded which). The receptor set was obtained from a human donor with low-grade glioma or glioblastoma, undergoing nonglioma brain surgery, or in good health (not recorded which).

At least ten counts were recorded for this clonotype. This chain links TRBV20-1 with TRBJ2-1; D call uncertain. CDR3 length equals 14 residues. V lost 2 bases, J lost 0 bases, and 8 bases lay in between. Germline V gene sequence: CDR1 DFQATT, CDR2 SNEGSKA (reference sequence). The CDR3: CSARPRSSYNEQFF. CDR3 sequence (DNA): TGCAGTGCTAGACCGCGGAGCTCCTACAATGAGCAGTTCTTC.

Many counts were recorded for this clonotype. This sequence joins TRBV28 and TRBJ2-7; D uncertain. V was cut by 7 bases and J by 1 base, with 14 bases left in between. CDR3 length equals 14 residues. Germline assignment: CDR1 MDHEN and CDR2 SYDVKM. The CDR3 sequence is CASTLDGMSYEQYF. CDR3 DNA: TGTGCCAGCACCCTGGACGGAATGTCCTACGAGCAGTACTTC.

Note on this clonotype: At one end, the junction sequence differs from germline, possibly due to a read error. The V call is TRBV6-6, the J call TRBJ1-1; D not certain. The germline CDR1 and CDR2 sequences are MNHNY and SVGAGI (reference sequence). CDR3 size: 14 residues. The CDR3: CARSYSVANTEAFF. The CDR3 DNA reads as TGTGCCAGGAGTTACTCGGTGGCGAACACTGAAGCTTTTTTT.

This clonotype was counted ten times or more. The chain recombines TRBV15 with TRBJ2-7; D gene uncertain. Per germline, CDR1 LNHNV and CDR2 YYDKDF (reference sequence). V was trimmed by 1 base and J by 1 base, leaving 11 bases between them. The CDR3 has 15 residues. The CDR3 DNA follows: TGTGCCACCAGCAGAGGTCTGGGTGCATCCTACGAGCAGTACTTC. Amino acid sequence: CATSRGLGASYEQYF.

This clonotype was seen at least ten times. The V and J genes are TRBV12-3 or TRBV12-4 and TRBJ2-7; tentatively, D is TRBD2 (6 bases). V was trimmed by 3 bases and J by 7 bases, leaving 10 bases between them. CDR3 length: 12 amino acids. The CDR3 DNA sequence: TGTGCCAGCAGTTTCCCGGAGGGGGAGCAGTACTTC. Translating it yields CASSFPEGEQYF.

The chain links TRBV11-3 to TRBJ2-5; D is perhaps TRBD1 or TRBD2 (6 bases each). V lost 5 bases, J lost 7 bases, and 17 bases lay in between. The CDR3 extends over 14 amino acids. The V gene's germline CDR1 is SGHNT and CDR2 YENEEA. CDR3 nucleotide sequence: TGTGCCAGCAGCCCCCCGGGGGCCCCAGGGACCCAGTACTTC. Translation gives CASSPPGAPGTQYF.

To note about this clonotype: A much larger clonotype is one base distant, so this may be a read error. V usage is TRBV18 and J usage is TRBJ1-5, with D perhaps TRBD1 (5 bases). This CDR3 region has 13 residues. Germline CDR1 KGHSH, CDR2 LQKENI. CDR3 region: CASSPTGEQPQNF. For the CDR3, the DNA is TGTGCCAGCTCGCCTACAGGAGAGCAGCCCCAGAATTTT.

This clonotype has at least ten counts. The V and J genes are TRBV15 and TRBJ1-5; D not resolved. Deletions cut 1 base from V and 7 bases from J, with 5 bases between. Germline CDR1 and CDR2: LNHNV and YYDKDF (reference sequence). The CDR3 has 12 amino acids. CDR3 loop: CATSRALQPQHF. The CDR3 coding sequence is TGTGCCACCAGCAGAGCCTTACAGCCCCAGCATTTT.

This clonotype has only a few counts. The gene calls are TRBV7-9 and TRBJ2-1, with a possible D match to TRBD2 (6 bases). The CDR3 sequence is 14 residues long. V gave up 1 base and J gave up 7 bases, with 11 bases separating them. Germline V gene lookup returns CDR1 SEHNR and CDR2 FQNEAQ (reference sequence). The CDR3 is CASSLGTSMNEQFF. The CDR3 nucleotides are TGTGCCAGCAGCTTAGGAACTAGCATGAATGAGCAGTTCTTC. The full variable domain, in which reference TRBV7-9 and TRBJ2-1 provide the parts outside the CDR3, is DTGVSQNPRHKITKRGQNVTFRCDPISEHNRLYWYRQTLGQGPEFLTYFQNEAQLEKSRLLSDRFSAERPKGSFSTLEIQRTEQGDSAMYLCASSLGTSMNEQFFGPGTRLTVL.

The V and J genes are TRBV5-1 and TRBJ2-1, with D possibly TRBD1 on 6 matching bases. This CDR3 is built from 15 residues. V lost 1 base and J lost 7, with 15 bases in between. Per germline, CDR1 SGHRS and CDR2 YFSETQ. This chain's CDR3 is CASSLRTEGLNEQFF. Here the CDR3 DNA reads TGCGCCAGCAGCTTGCGGACAGAGGGCTTAAATGAGCAGTTCTTC.

This chain connects TRBV19 to TRBJ2-1, with 10 bases lining up with TRBD2. CDR1 is LNHDA, CDR2 SQIVND, per germline (reference sequence). The CDR3 length is 16 residues. The V and J ends lost 7 bases and 3 bases, in that order; junction bases with no gene match: 9. DNA for the CDR3: TGTGCCAGTACCGCGATAGCGGGAGGTAACTACAATGAGCAGTTCTTC. This gives the protein CASTAIAGGNYNEQFF.

On this clonotype itself: An end of the junction differs from the germline gene, which may be a read error. The chain links TRBV27 to TRBJ1-5, with D possibly being TRBD1 (5 bases). CDR3 length: 14 residues. CDR1 and CDR2 (germline): MNHEY, SMNVEV (reference sequence). The CDR3 region has the DNA TGTGCCATCAGTTTTGGGTGGACAAATCAGCCCCAGCATTTT. Translation gives CAISFGWTNQPQHF.

V gene TRBV19 combines with J gene TRBJ2-2, with 8 bases lining up with TRBD2. The CDR3 consists of 15 residues. Trimming cost V 7 bases and J 1 base; bases outside gene matches: 5. Germline V gives CDR1 LNHDA, CDR2 SQIVND (reference sequence). DNA for the CDR3: TGTGCCAGTAATCGGCTAGCGGGGAACACCGGGGAGCTGTTTTTT. It specifies CASNRLAGNTGELFF.

This clonotype occurred a few times. The rearrangement uses TRBV5-1 and TRBJ2-1; 7 bases align to TRBD2. Germline CDR1 and CDR2: SGHRS and YFSETQ. V dropped 1 base and J dropped 7; count of bases not matched to a gene: 5. This CDR3 contains 14 residues. This chain's CDR3 is CASSLSPSGNEQFF. Here the CDR3 DNA reads TGCGCCAGCAGCTTGAGTCCTAGCGGTAATGAGCAGTTCTTC.

The count of this clonotype is one. Germline and junction disagree at one end, which may indicate a read error. The chain recombines TRBV29-1 with TRBJ2-3; D possibly corresponds to TRBD1 (6 bases). There are 17 residues in the CDR3. Germline-derived CDR1 and CDR2 are SQVTM and ANQGSEA. The CDR3, as DNA: TGCAGAGTTGAAGATAGTAGGGGGATAGATCACAGATACACGCAGTATTTT. It yields the protein CRVEDSRGIDHRYTQYF.

This chain joins TRBV29-1 and TRBJ1-1; D unclear. V was clipped by 3 bases and J by 7 bases, with 12 bases between them. CDR3 size: 12 residues. Germline CDR1 reads SQVTM; CDR2 reads ANQGSEA. DNA for the CDR3: TGCAGCGTTGATGGCAGGACGAATGAAGCTTTCTTT. Translating gives CSVDGRTNEAFF.

This clonotype has ten or more counts. The CDR3 here is CASSVSKNNEQFF. In DNA, the CDR3 is TGTGCCAGCAGTGTATCGAAGAACAATGAGCAGTTCTTC. J is TRBJ2-1 and V is TRBV28; D ambiguous. CDR1 is MDHEN, CDR2 SYDVKM, per germline. CDR3 size: 13 residues. Trimming left V 5 bases short and J 5 bases short, with 10 bases between.

In its sample, this clonotype was seen once. The conserved phenylalanine or tryptophan normally closing the CDR3 is absent here, so this likely arose from a read error. The V call is TRBV7-2, the J call TRBJ1-1, with 7 positions matching TRBD1. With V trimmed by 0 bases and J by 0 bases, 7 bases remained unmatched. The CDR3 extends over 17 amino acids. Per the germline V gene, CDR1 is SGHTA and CDR2 is FQGNSA. The CDR3 nucleotides are TGTGCCAGCAGCTTAGCGACCGACAGGGTTATGAACACTGAAGCTTTCTCT. Translation gives CASSLATDRVMNTEAFS.

Concerning this clonotype: Being one base from a much bigger clone, this may be a read error. The rearrangement links TRBV19 to TRBJ1-1, with D possibly matching TRBD1 (5 bases). Germline CDR1 LNHDA, CDR2 SQIVND (reference sequence). The CDR3 extends over 12 amino acids. The CDR3 DNA reads TGTGCCAGTCAGGGCACCTGGGGAGAAGGTTTCTTT. Translated, it gives CASQGTWGEGFF.

A word on this clonotype: A much larger clone differs by one base, so this may be a read error. V gene TRBV6-5 combines with J gene TRBJ2-5; the D is unclear. The CDR3 loop spans 15 amino acids. The germline V gene encodes CDR1 MNHEY and CDR2 SVGAGI. The CDR3 bases are TGTGCCAGCAGTGAATCAGGCACACTTAAAGATACCCAGTACTTC. It encodes CASSESGTLKDTQYF.

This clonotype was recorded many times. The chain combines TRBV20-1 with TRBJ1-5; no clear D gene. Germline values: CDR1 DFQATT, CDR2 SNEGSKA (reference sequence). There are 17 residues in the CDR3. Trimming left V 2 bases short and J 0 bases short, with 17 bases between. The CDR3 loop reads CSARTRSGWYSNQPQHF. The CDR3 DNA reads TGCAGTGCTAGAACCCGATCTGGGTGGTATAGCAATCAGCCCCAGCATTTT.